Below are 8 T cell receptor beta chains sequenced from a single sample in a study of OX40 agonist ivuxolimab in advanced cancers. The data were produced by immunoSEQ multiplex PCR, yet TCRdb's version contains in-frame clones alone and is incomplete. This table has 80,000 or so clones, roughly 90% appearing once. This sample comprised CD4+ or CD8+ T cells sorted from blood, obtained in a trial of the OX40 agonist ivuxolimab. The receptors come from an adult with an advanced solid tumor such as melanoma, head and neck, liver or kidney cancer.

This clone appeared a single time. The genes are TRBV6-6 and TRBJ2-3; D is undetermined. The CDR3 extends over 11 amino acids. Between the trimmed V and J ends, which lost 5 bases and 5 bases, there was a span of 5 bases. Germline-derived CDR1 and CDR2 are MNHNY and SVGAGI (reference sequence). The CDR3 reads CASSRRDTQYF. The CDR3 nucleotides are TGTGCCAGCAGTCGGCGAGATACGCAGTATTTT.

The gene calls are TRBV28 and TRBJ1-2; weak D call: TRBD1 (6 bases). The CDR3 extends over 17 amino acids. From germline, CDR1 is MDHEN and CDR2 SYDVKM. Trimming took 6 bases from V and 3 from J, leaving 23 bases between them. DNA of the CDR3: TGTGCCAGCAGCCCAAGTTTCCAGGGGAGCAGGTACTATGGCTACACCTTC. This sequence encodes CASSPSFQGSRYYGYTF.

The genes are TRBV10-3 and TRBJ2-5, with D unresolved. The germline V gene has CDR1 ENHRY and CDR2 SYGVKD. V lost 2 bases and J lost 5, with 12 bases in between. This CDR3 contains 14 residues. CDR3 coding DNA: TGTGCCATCAGTGAGAGAGGTAGTGGGGAGACCCAGTACTTC. This sequence encodes CAISERGSGETQYF.

A remark on this clone: Its ends do not fully match the called genes, so a read error is possible. This sequence joins TRBV6-1 and TRBJ1-4, with TRBD1 as a possible D gene (5 bases). The CDR3 runs 14 residues. CDR1 is MNHNS, CDR2 SASEGT, per germline. CDR3 residues: CASREGENNEKLFF. The CDR3 DNA follows: TGTGCCAGCAGAGAAGGGGAGAATAATGAAAAACTGTTTTTT.

This chain joins TRBV9 and TRBJ2-3; 9 nucleotides line up with TRBD2. The CDR3 is 19 residues long. Trimming took 4 bases from V and 0 from J; bases not matched to a gene: 15. Germline CDR1 is SGDLS and CDR2 is YYNGEE. CDR3 DNA: TGTGCCAGCAGCCACTTCGGGATAGCGGGGGATACTAGCACAGATACGCAGTATTTT. This encodes CASSHFGIAGDTSTDTQYF.

The rearrangement uses TRBV2 and TRBJ2-7, with 10 bases lining up with TRBD1. This CDR3 has 19 residues. Germline-derived CDR1 and CDR2 are SNHLY and FYNNEI. The J segment lost 1 base and the V segment lost 5 bases, leaving 17 bases of the junction unmatched. CDR3 region: CASSHHRDRGSFGSYEQYF. In DNA, the CDR3 is TGTGCCAGCAGTCACCATCGGGACAGGGGATCGTTTGGGTCCTACGAGCAGTACTTC. The variable domain in full, with the rest retrieved from reference TRBV2 and TRBJ2-7, is EPEVTQTPSHQVTQMGQEVILRCVPISNHLYFYWYRQILGQKVEFLVSFYNNEISEKSEIFDDQFSVERPDGSNFTLKIRSTKLEDSAMYFCASSHHRDRGSFGSYEQYFGPGTRLTVT.

The chain joins TRBV30 to TRBJ2-1; TRBD2 matches at 7 bases. Germline CDR1 is GTSNPN and CDR2 is SVGIG (reference sequence). The CDR3 loop spans 12 amino acids. Unmatched junction bases numbered 0, after V lost 1 base and J lost 6 bases. As DNA, the CDR3 is TGTGCCTGGAGTGGCGGGGGCAATGAGCAGTTCTTC. Translating it yields CAWSGGGNEQFF.

This clone was seen a handful of times. The chain combines TRBV6-1 with TRBJ2-2; D is tentatively TRBD1 or TRBD2 (5 bases each). Germline CDR1 and CDR2: MNHNS and SASEGT. This CDR3 is built from 13 residues. Deletions cut 6 bases from V and 6 bases from J, with 11 bases between. This CDR3 reads CASRDSGPGELFF. In nucleotides, the CDR3 is TGTGCCAGCAGGGACTCGGGGCCCGGGGAGCTGTTTTTT.